Listed below are T cell receptor beta chains from one sample, sequenced in a study of beta chain features in type 1 diabetes. Clones were sequenced by immunoSEQ multiplex PCR, and TCRdb holds only the in-frame ones, with some missing. The data contain 600,000 or so clones, about 14% of them seen just once; the ten biggest clones take up less than 0.04%. Sequenced sample: naive CD4+ T cells from blood. All receptors derive from a man aged 18-30 years with type 1 diabetes. CDR3s leave out the opening cysteine and the closing phenylalanine or tryptophan. The D gene is left open where the match is weak.

CDR3: ASSLVGIPSTDTQY
V: TRBV7-2
D: -
J: TRBJ2-3

CDR3: AWYKPMTGSSGNTIY
V: TRBV30
D: TRBD1
J: TRBJ1-3

CDR3: ASSLWSAGQGGDTQY
V: TRBV28
D: TRBD1
J: TRBJ2-3

CDR3: SVWSNYGYT
V: TRBV29-1
D: -
J: TRBJ1-2

CDR3: ASTAFNTEAF
V: TRBV7-2
D: -
J: TRBJ1-1

CDR3: ASGLPTEEQY
V: TRBV7-9
D: -
J: TRBJ2-7

CDR3: ASRGVYEQY
V: TRBV6-5
D: -
J: TRBJ2-7

CDR3: ASSESGTGAQGTQY
V: TRBV2
D: -
J: TRBJ2-5

CDR3: ASSVRGAIATNEKLF
V: TRBV9
D: -
J: TRBJ1-4

CDR3: ASSSDRELSYGYT
V: TRBV7-9
D: TRBD1
J: TRBJ1-2

CDR3: AWSNVPSGEQY
V: TRBV30
D: -
J: TRBJ2-7

CDR3: ASSFRNTEAF
V: TRBV27
D: -
J: TRBJ1-1

CDR3: ASSPGQGGSPLH
V: TRBV25-1
D: TRBD1
J: TRBJ1-6

CDR3: ASTRRETQY
V: TRBV28
D: -
J: TRBJ2-5

CDR3: ASSIRGDVGSPLH
V: TRBV6-5
D: -
J: TRBJ1-6

CDR3: ASSLYSGANVLT
V: TRBV28
D: -
J: TRBJ2-6

CDR3: ASSPRAGGTDTQY
V: TRBV18
D: -
J: TRBJ2-3

CDR3: ASRAYRGTTNEKLF
V: TRBV2
D: TRBD1
J: TRBJ1-4

CDR3: ASSPGGTGDGYT
V: TRBV5-1
D: TRBD1
J: TRBJ1-2

CDR3: ASTREGQGALAKNIQY
V: TRBV19
D: -
J: TRBJ2-4

CDR3: ASSPRTRDEAF
V: TRBV7-3
D: -
J: TRBJ1-1

CDR3: ASSLEGQGYYGYT
V: TRBV27
D: TRBD1
J: TRBJ1-2

CDR3: SARPLNTEAF
V: TRBV29-1
D: -
J: TRBJ1-1

CDR3: AISESTGLPYEQY
V: TRBV10-3
D: -
J: TRBJ2-7

CDR3: ASSPWTGFENIQY
V: TRBV28
D: TRBD1
J: TRBJ2-4

CDR3: AWSRSYEQY
V: TRBV30
D: -
J: TRBJ2-7

CDR3: AIGQTGGAKETQY
V: TRBV10-3
D: TRBD2
J: TRBJ2-5

CDR3: AWSVPDTVGTEAF
V: TRBV30
D: -
J: TRBJ1-1

CDR3: AWSGEGALNTEAF
V: TRBV30
D: TRBD1
J: TRBJ1-1

CDR3: ASSQSQILGEQF
V: TRBV5-4
D: -
J: TRBJ2-1

CDR3: ASSRGTSGGQGTDTQY
V: TRBV4-3
D: TRBD2
J: TRBJ2-3

CDR3: ASRETGSTDTQY
V: TRBV5-1
D: -
J: TRBJ2-3

CDR3: ASTFSLTSGETQY
V: TRBV19
D: TRBD2
J: TRBJ2-5

CDR3: ASSVVGPEQF
V: TRBV9
D: -
J: TRBJ2-1

CDR3: AWRPQGATGNTIY
V: TRBV30
D: TRBD1
J: TRBJ1-3

CDR3: ASSQEERRVFGYEQY
V: TRBV4-3
D: -
J: TRBJ2-7

CDR3: ASSEGQGGNTIY
V: TRBV25-1
D: TRBD1
J: TRBJ1-3

CDR3: ASSLQPRDNQETQY
V: TRBV5-1
D: -
J: TRBJ2-5

CDR3: ASTASGIGAGELF
V: TRBV25-1
D: TRBD2
J: TRBJ2-2

CDR3: ASSPDRISGNTIY
V: TRBV7-9
D: -
J: TRBJ1-3

CDR3: AISFSGGSTDTQY
V: TRBV10-3
D: TRBD2
J: TRBJ2-3

CDR3: ASTQSAAGHGYT
V: TRBV5-6
D: -
J: TRBJ1-2

CDR3: ASSLQQGAFVEQF
V: TRBV4-1
D: TRBD1
J: TRBJ2-1

CDR3: ASIDRENTEAF
V: TRBV6-6
D: TRBD1
J: TRBJ1-1

CDR3: ASSDTPGGIYGYT
V: TRBV14
D: TRBD1
J: TRBJ1-2

CDR3: AWSRDSNQPQH
V: TRBV30
D: -
J: TRBJ1-5

CDR3: ASSPDRGQADTQY
V: TRBV5-1
D: TRBD1
J: TRBJ2-3

CDR3: ASTRNLNYYNEQF
V: TRBV6-5
D: -
J: TRBJ2-1

CDR3: ASSYSGTYGYT
V: TRBV11-3
D: -
J: TRBJ1-2

CDR3: AWNRGGTNTEAF
V: TRBV30
D: -
J: TRBJ1-1

CDR3: AWSVLLGGYT
V: TRBV30
D: -
J: TRBJ1-2

CDR3: SVDGLANTREQF
V: TRBV29-1
D: TRBD2
J: TRBJ2-1

CDR3: SVEDRQRTDTQY
V: TRBV29-1
D: -
J: TRBJ2-3

CDR3: ASSPDPPGTNEKLF
V: TRBV7-2
D: -
J: TRBJ1-4

CDR3: ATTWGTGYEQY
V: TRBV28
D: TRBD1
J: TRBJ2-7

CDR3: ASSQDRVRGYT
V: TRBV14
D: -
J: TRBJ1-2

CDR3: ASRATGTAYNSVRDEQY
V: TRBV28
D: TRBD1
J: TRBJ2-7

CDR3: ASSRRASGVQETQY
V: TRBV5-6
D: TRBD2
J: TRBJ2-5

CDR3: ASSLGTSGRSGELF
V: TRBV7-2
D: TRBD2
J: TRBJ2-2